This T cell receptor beta chain was documented in a study of beta chain features in type 1 diabetes. Overall study results and limits: In type 1 diabetes patients, VDJ junctions had fewer insertions; deletions at these junctions were more frequent. High-TCR-expressing cells could be over-represented by cDNA sequencing.

Researchers reported sorting CD4+ naive, central memory, regulatory and stem cell-like memory cells via CD45RO/CCR7/CD25/CD127/CD95/CD27. Populations isolated by sorting all had purity greater than 95%. The entirety of the isolated RNA underwent reverse transcription, so expressed TCRB transcripts were sequenced. Libraries were prepared by immunoSEQ multiplex PCR; TCRdb keeps only in-frame clonotypes and omits some of them. The table has about 240,000 clones, 25% to 35% seen once. From germline, CDR1 is SGDLS and CDR2 YYNGEE. The CDR3 covers 14 residues. V shed 4 bases and J shed 4 bases, with 14 bases lying between them. As regards this clone: No antigen is known for it.

The clonotype comes from a man aged 25 to 45 in good health. J is TRBJ1-1 and V is TRBV9; the D gene is possibly TRBD1 (6 bases). Sequenced material: central memory CD4+ T cells from blood. The CDR3 bases are TGTGCCAGCAGCCTAACAGGGCCCAGCACTGAAGCTTTCTTT. Translating it yields CASSLTGPSTEAFF.